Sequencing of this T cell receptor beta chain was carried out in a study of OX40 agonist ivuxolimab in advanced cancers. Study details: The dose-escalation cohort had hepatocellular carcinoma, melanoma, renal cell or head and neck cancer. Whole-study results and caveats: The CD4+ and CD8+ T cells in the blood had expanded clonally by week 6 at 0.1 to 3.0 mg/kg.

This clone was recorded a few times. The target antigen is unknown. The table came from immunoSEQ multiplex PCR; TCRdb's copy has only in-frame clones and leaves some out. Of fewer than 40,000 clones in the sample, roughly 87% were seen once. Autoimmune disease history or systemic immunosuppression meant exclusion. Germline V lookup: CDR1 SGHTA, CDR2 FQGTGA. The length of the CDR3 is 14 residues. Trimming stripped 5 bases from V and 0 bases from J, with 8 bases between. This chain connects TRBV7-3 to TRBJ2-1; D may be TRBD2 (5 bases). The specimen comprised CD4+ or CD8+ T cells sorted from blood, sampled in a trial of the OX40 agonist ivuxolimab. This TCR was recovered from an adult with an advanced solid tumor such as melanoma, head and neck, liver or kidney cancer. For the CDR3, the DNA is TGTGCCAGCAGCGGACGGGGCTCCTACAATGAGCAGTTCTTC. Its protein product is CASSGRGSYNEQFF.